This TCR beta chain was profiled in a study of cytomegalovirus exposure and HLA in healthy donors. In the study overall: Inside one of the first data releases sat about 85 million unique TCRs taken from HLA-typed donors. Whole-study findings and limits: Accurate prediction of most subjects' HLA-A and HLA-B alleles from TCR beta sequences was reported. One cluster of highly shared sequence variants probably arose as a sequencing artifact.

Germline V lookup: CDR1 GTSNPN, CDR2 SVGIG (reference sequence). The ends lost 2 bases at V and 6 bases at J; junction bases unmatched: 4. The CDR3 length is 13 residues. In regard to this clone: Antigen: not known.

The PCR had 60 Vbeta and 13 Jbeta primers. Libraries were prepared by immunoSEQ multiplex PCR; TCRdb keeps only in-frame clonotypes and omits some of them. The sample lists around 76,000 clones, about 79% occurring once. J is TRBJ2-7 and V is TRBV30; 10 bases agree with TRBD1. Source material: PBMCs. This TCR was recovered from a man aged 40-55 years in good health and CMV-seronegative. The CDR3 reads CAWSKGTGAEQYF. CDR3 sequence (DNA): TGTGCCTGGAGTAAGGGGACAGGGGCCGAGCAGTACTTC.